Shown below are 15 T cell receptor beta chains from a single sample sequenced in a study of brain T cells in children with intractable seizures. Profiling relied on immunoSEQ multiplex PCR, and the TCRdb table lists in-frame clones only, not all of them. The data show about 340,000 clones, about 94% seen once. Indicated time point: blood from clinic visit 5 months post-surgery; TSC patient then seizure free. Sequences were derived from peripheral blood, sampled 5 to 6 months after surgery. These receptors came from a boy under two years old with tuberous sclerosis and intractable seizures.

This clone was detected only once. The chain recombines TRBV27 with TRBJ2-3, with D maybe TRBD1 (6 bases). The CDR3 has 15 amino acids. V was trimmed by 2 bases and J by 2 bases, leaving 11 bases between them. CDR1 is MNHEY, CDR2 SMNVEV, per germline (reference sequence). CDR3 amino acids: CASSLRGQLTDTQYF. The CDR3 DNA reads TGTGCCAGCAGTTTACGAGGACAGCTCACAGATACGCAGTATTTT.

This sequence joins TRBV5-1 and TRBJ2-3; 11 nucleotides match TRBD2. The CDR3 is made up of 15 amino acids. Germline V gives CDR1 SGHRS, CDR2 YFSETQ. V shed 2 bases, J shed 7 bases, and the junction held 6 bases outside the gene matches. CDR3 DNA sequence: TGCGCCAGCAGCTTTGGGACTAGCGGCAAACATACGCAGTATTTT. It is translated as CASSFGTSGKHTQYF.

The chain links TRBV11-3 to TRBJ2-1, with D perhaps matching TRBD1 or TRBD2 (7 bases each). Germline V gives CDR1 SGHNT, CDR2 YENEEA. Trimming shortened V by 7 bases and J by 8 bases, and 18 bases separated the two germline ends. CDR3 length equals 14 residues. The CDR3: CASTEGAGEDEQFF. CDR3 DNA: TGTGCCAGCACGGAGGGGGCGGGAGAGGATGAGCAGTTCTTC. Based on the CDR3 plus reference TRBV11-3 and TRBJ2-1, the full variable domain is EAGVVQSPRYKIIEKKQPVAFWCNPISGHNTLYWYLQNLGQGPELLIRYENEEAVDDSQLPKDRFSAERLKGVDSTLKIQPAELGDSAVYLCASTEGAGEDEQFFGPGTRLTVL.

The gene calls are TRBV27 and TRBJ2-3; D could derive from TRBD1 or TRBD2 (5 bases each). Germline V gene lookup returns CDR1 MNHEY and CDR2 SMNVEV (reference sequence). The V end lost 3 bases, the J end lost 12 bases, and 34 bases lay between the germline ends. The CDR3 runs to 19 residues. The chain's CDR3 is CASSFLMSGFGAGPRYQYF. CDR3 in DNA: TGTGCCAGCAGTTTTTTAATGTCGGGCTTCGGGGCTGGTCCTAGATATCAGTATTTT.

The chain combines TRBV4-1 with TRBJ1-4; D possibly corresponds to TRBD1 (6 bases). This CDR3 has 16 residues. Per the germline V gene, CDR1 is MGHRA and CDR2 is YSYEKL. Trimming left V 3 bases short and J 8 bases short, with 19 bases between. The chain's CDR3 is CASSQARQAVKEKLFF. The CDR3 nucleotides are TGCGCCAGCAGCCAGGCCCGACAGGCCGTAAAGGAAAAACTGTTTTTT.

The chain recombines TRBV5-1 with TRBJ2-7; weak D call: TRBD1 (6 bases). Germline CDR1 reads SGHRS; CDR2 reads YFSETQ. Between the trimmed V and J ends, which lost 5 bases and 3 bases, there was a span of 12 bases. The CDR3 contains 13 residues. The CDR3 sequence is CASRQDRDYEQYF. CDR3 nucleotides: TGCGCCAGCAGACAGGACAGAGACTACGAGCAGTACTTC.

V gene TRBV9 combines with J gene TRBJ1-2; TRBD1 aligns across 7 bases. The germline CDR1 and CDR2 sequences are SGDLS and YYNGEE. This CDR3 is 14 amino acids long. J lost 5 bases, V lost 6 bases, and 10 bases had no gene match. The chain's CDR3 is CASTPQTRGYGYTF. In nucleotides, the CDR3 is TGTGCCAGCACTCCCCAGACCAGGGGGTATGGCTACACCTTC.

V and J are TRBV11-2 and TRBJ1-6, with TRBD1 as a possible D gene (5 bases). V was pared by 5 bases and J by 12 bases, with 8 bases between. This CDR3 has 11 amino acids. Germline loops: CDR1 SGHAT, CDR2 FQNNGV. In DNA, the CDR3 is TGTGCCAGCAGCCCCGGGGGACCCCTCCACTTT. Residues: CASSPGGPLHF. Complete variable domain (other parts from reference TRBV11-2 and TRBJ1-6): EAGVAQSPRYKIIEKRQSVAFWCNPISGHATLYWYQQILGQGPKLLIQFQNNGVVDDSQLPKDRFSAERLKGVDSTLKIQPAKLEDSAVYLCASSPGGPLHFGNGTRLTVT.

The chain recombines TRBV7-8 with TRBJ1-2; 9 positions agree with TRBD1. CDR3 length equals 19 residues. J lost 6 bases, V lost 5 bases, and 22 bases had no gene match. CDR1 and CDR2 (germline): SGHVS, FQNEAQ. CDR3 sequence reads: CASSHPADRGLRRGNGYTF. CDR3 bases: TGTGCCAGCAGCCACCCCGCGGACAGGGGCCTACGGCGGGGTAATGGCTACACCTTC.

The chain employs TRBV7-9 and TRBJ2-5; TRBD2 matches 10 bases. The V segment lost 5 bases and the J segment 4 bases; nucleotides outside the gene matches: 10. Germline CDR1 is SEHNR and CDR2 is FQNEAQ (reference sequence). The CDR3 is 16 amino acids. CDR3 DNA: TGTGCCAGCAGCAATATAGCGGGAGGACAACGAGAGACCCAGTACTTC. It yields the protein CASSNIAGGQRETQYF. The full variable domain, its missing parts supplied by reference TRBV7-9 and TRBJ2-5, is DTGVSQNPRHKITKRGQNVTFRCDPISEHNRLYWYRQTLGQGPEFLTYFQNEAQLEKSRLLSDRFSAERPKGSFSTLEIQRTEQGDSAMYLCASSNIAGGQRETQYFGPGTRLLVL.

This chain connects TRBV7-9 to TRBJ2-7, with TRBD1 identical over 9 bases. V lost 5 bases to trimming and J lost 2 bases; unmatched junction nucleotides: 4. Germline V lookup: CDR1 SEHNR, CDR2 FQNEAQ (reference sequence). The length of the CDR3 is 14 residues. CDR3 region: CASSPWTGAYEQYF. The CDR3 coding sequence is TGTGCCAGCAGCCCCTGGACAGGGGCCTACGAGCAGTACTTC.

V is TRBV3-1 (or the pseudogene TRBV3-2) and J is TRBJ1-2; 9 bases fit TRBD1. The CDR3 runs to 16 residues. Losses at the gene ends were 0 bases for V and 2 bases for J; bases not matched to a gene: 4. CDR1 is LGHDT and CDR2 is YNNKEL in the germline V gene (reference sequence). The CDR3 nucleotides are TGTGCCAGCAGCCAAGAGGGGGACAGGGAGAACTATGGCTACACCTTC. Amino acid sequence: CASSQEGDRENYGYTF.

Written as DNA, the CDR3 is TGTGCCAGCTCCGGGACTAGCCCATACAATGAGCAGTTCTTC. It yields the protein CASSGTSPYNEQFF. The genes are TRBV18 and TRBJ2-1; 9 positions match TRBD2. CDR1 and CDR2 (germline): KGHSH, LQKENI. The CDR3 loop spans 14 amino acids. The ends lost 6 bases at V and 4 bases at J; junction bases unmatched: 4.

The CDR3 here is CASSLDSTASYNSPLHF. The CDR3 nucleotides are TGTGCCAGCAGCTTAGATTCGACAGCCTCCTATAATTCACCCCTCCACTTT. This chain uses TRBV7-6 with TRBJ1-6; the D gene is possibly TRBD1 (5 bases). Germline loops: CDR1 SGHVS, CDR2 FNYEAQ. Trimming removed 1 base at V and 0 bases at J, with 10 bases between. The CDR3 consists of 17 residues. The complete variable domain, with remaining parts taken from reference TRBV7-6 and TRBJ1-6, reads GAGVSQSPRYKVTKRGQDVALRCDPISGHVSLYWYRQALGQGPEFLTYFNYEAQQDKSGLPNDRFSAERPEGSISTLTIQRTEQRDSAMYRCASSLDSTASYNSPLHFGNGTRLTVT.

The chain carries TRBV5-1 and TRBJ1-2, with D hard to call. Trimming left V 0 bases short and J 6 bases short, with 18 bases between. The CDR3 extends over 16 amino acids. CDR1 and CDR2 (germline): SGHRS, YFSETQ. The CDR3 spells CASSLGGRTPIDGYTF. CDR3 nucleotides: TGCGCCAGCAGCTTGGGAGGACGGACGCCGATAGATGGCTACACCTTC.